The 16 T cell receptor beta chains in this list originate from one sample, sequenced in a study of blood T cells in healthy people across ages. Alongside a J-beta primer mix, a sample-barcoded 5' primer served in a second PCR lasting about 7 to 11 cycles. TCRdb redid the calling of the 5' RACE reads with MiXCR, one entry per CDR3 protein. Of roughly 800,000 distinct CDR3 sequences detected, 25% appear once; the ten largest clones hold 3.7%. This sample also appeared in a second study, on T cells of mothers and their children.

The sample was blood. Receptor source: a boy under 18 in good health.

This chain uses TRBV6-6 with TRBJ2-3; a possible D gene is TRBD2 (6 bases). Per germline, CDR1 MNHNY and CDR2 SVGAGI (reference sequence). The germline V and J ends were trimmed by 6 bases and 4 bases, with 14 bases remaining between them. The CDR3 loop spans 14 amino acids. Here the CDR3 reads CASSFGGAADTQYF. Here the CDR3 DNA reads TGTGCCAGCAGCTTCGGGGGAGCGGCAGATACGCAGTATTTT.

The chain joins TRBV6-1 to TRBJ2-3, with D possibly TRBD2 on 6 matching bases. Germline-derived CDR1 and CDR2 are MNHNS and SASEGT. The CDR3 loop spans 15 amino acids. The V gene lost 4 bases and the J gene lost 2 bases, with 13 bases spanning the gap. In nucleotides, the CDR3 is TGTGCCAGCAGTGGGCCACGGGACTCCACAGATACGCAGTATTTT. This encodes CASSGPRDSTDTQYF.

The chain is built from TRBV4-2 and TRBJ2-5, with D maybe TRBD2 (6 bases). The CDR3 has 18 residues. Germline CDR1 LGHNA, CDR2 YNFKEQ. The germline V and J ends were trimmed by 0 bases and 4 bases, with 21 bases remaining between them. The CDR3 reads CASSQDVKGGQAGETQYF. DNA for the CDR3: TGTGCCAGCAGCCAAGATGTTAAGGGAGGCCAAGCGGGAGAGACCCAGTACTTC.

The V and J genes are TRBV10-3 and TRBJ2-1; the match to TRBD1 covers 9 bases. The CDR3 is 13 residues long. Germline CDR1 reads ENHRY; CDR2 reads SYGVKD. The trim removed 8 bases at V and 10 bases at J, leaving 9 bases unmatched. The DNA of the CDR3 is TGTGCCATCGGGGGGACAGGGTCCGAGGAGCAGTTCTTC. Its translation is CAIGGTGSEEQFF.

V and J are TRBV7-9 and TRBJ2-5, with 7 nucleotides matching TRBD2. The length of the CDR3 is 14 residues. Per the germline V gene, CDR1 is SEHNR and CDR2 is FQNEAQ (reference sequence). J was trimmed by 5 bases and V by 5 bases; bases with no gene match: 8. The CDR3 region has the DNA TGTGCCAGCAGCGCCGCTTTGGGAGGGGAGACCCAGTACTTC. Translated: CASSAALGGETQYF.

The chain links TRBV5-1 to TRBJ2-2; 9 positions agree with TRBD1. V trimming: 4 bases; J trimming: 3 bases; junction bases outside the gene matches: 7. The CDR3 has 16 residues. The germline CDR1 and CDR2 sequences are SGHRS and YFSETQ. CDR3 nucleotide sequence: TGCGCCAGCAGCAGTACCGGGACAGGGTACACCGGGGAGCTGTTTTTT. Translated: CASSSTGTGYTGELFF.

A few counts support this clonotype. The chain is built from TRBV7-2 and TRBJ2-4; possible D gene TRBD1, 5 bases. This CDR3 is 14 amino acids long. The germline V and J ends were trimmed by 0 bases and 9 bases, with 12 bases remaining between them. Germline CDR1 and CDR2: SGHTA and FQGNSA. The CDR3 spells CASSLAVWGGIQYF. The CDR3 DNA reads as TGTGCCAGCAGCTTAGCGGTCTGGGGCGGCATTCAGTACTTC.

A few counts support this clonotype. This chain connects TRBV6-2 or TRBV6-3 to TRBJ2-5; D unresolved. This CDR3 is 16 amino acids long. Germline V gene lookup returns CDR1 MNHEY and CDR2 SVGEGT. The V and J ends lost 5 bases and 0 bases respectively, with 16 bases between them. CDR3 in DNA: TGTGCCAGCAGTAGCGTAGACCCCCCGTACCAAGAGACCCAGTACTTC. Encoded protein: CASSSVDPPYQETQYF.

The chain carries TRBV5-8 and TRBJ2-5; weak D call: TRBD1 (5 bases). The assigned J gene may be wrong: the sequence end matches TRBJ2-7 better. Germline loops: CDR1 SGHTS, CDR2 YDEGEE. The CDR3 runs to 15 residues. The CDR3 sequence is CASSLSVGRDYEQYF. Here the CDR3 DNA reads TGTGCCAGCAGCTTGAGTGTTGGCAGGGACTACGAGCAGTACTTC.

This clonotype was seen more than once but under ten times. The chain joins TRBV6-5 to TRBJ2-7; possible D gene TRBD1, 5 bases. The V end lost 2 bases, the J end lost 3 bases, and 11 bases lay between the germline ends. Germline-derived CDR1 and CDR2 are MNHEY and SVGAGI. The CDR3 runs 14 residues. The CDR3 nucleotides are TGTGCCAGCAGTTACGGGTCAGGGTACTACGAGCAGTACTTC. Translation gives CASSYGSGYYEQYF.

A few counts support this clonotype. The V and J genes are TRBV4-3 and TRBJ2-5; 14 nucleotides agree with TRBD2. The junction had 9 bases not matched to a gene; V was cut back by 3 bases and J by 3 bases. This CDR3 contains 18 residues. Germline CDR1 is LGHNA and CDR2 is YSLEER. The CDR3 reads CASSHFPGLAGAEETQYF. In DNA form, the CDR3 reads TGCGCCAGCAGCCATTTTCCGGGACTAGCGGGGGCAGAAGAGACCCAGTACTTC.

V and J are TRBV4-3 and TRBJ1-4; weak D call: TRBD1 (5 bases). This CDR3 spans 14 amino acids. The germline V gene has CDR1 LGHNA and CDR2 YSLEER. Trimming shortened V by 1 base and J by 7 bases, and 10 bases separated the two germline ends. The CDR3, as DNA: TGCGCCAGCAGCCAAGGAGGGGTGGGTGAAAAACTGTTTTTT. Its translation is CASSQGGVGEKLFF.

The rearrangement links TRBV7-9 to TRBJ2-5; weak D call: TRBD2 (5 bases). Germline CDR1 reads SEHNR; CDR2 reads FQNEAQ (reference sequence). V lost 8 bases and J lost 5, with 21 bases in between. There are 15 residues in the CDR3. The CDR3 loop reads CASSLTSGREETQYF. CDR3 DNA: TGTGCCAGCTCACTTACCTCTGGTAGGGAGGAGACCCAGTACTTC.

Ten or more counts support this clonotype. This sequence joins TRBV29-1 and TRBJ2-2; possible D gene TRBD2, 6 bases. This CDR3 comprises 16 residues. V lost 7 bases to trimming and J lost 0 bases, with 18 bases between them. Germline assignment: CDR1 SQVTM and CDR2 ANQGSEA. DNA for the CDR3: TGCAGCGCCCAAAAGTCGGCGGGACCGAACACCGGGGAGCTGTTTTTT. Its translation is CSAQKSAGPNTGELFF.

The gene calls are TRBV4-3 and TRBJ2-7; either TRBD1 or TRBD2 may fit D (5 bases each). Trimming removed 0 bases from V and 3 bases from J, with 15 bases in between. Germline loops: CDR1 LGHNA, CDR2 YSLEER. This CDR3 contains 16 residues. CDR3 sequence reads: CASSQELGVRDYEQYF. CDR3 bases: TGCGCCAGCAGCCAAGAGTTGGGGGTAAGGGACTACGAGCAGTACTTC.

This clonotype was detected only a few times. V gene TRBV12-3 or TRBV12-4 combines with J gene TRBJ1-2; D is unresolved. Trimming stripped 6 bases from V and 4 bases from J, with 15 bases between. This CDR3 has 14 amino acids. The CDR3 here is CASRGVGPFYGYTF. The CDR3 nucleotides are TGTGCCAGCAGGGGTGTAGGGCCCTTCTATGGCTACACCTTC.